This note documents a single T cell receptor beta chain sequence. The sample belongs to a study of blood T cell repertoires in COVID-19. Study-wide background: COVID-19 samples collected from the United States, Italy and Spain covered acute and convalescent phases. PBMCs, B-cell-depleted T cells, or T cells were the source of the cDNA or gDNA that made up the material.

How the authors handled the data: Reference gene primer amplification yielded estimated nucleated cell counts. Here immunoSEQ multiplex PCR was the method, and the copy in TCRdb shows in-frame clones only, minus some. D and trimming come from the DNA, and the V and J calls and clone size come from that table. The sample consists of roughly 150,000 clones, roughly 90% of them appearing once. Per the germline V gene, CDR1 is SGHAT and CDR2 is FQNNGV. Trimming took 4 bases from V and 6 from J, leaving 13 bases between them. The CDR3 length is 14 residues. The receptor's source is a man aged 55 to 69 with acute or convalescent COVID-19. The chain links TRBV11-2 to TRBJ2-1; D uncertain. Material: peripheral blood. The CDR3 loop is CASSSRFAGNEQFF. DNA for the CDR3: TGTGCCAGCAGCTCCCGATTCGCCGGCAATGAGCAGTTCTTC.